This T cell receptor (beta chain) was recorded in a study of blood T cell repertoires in COVID-19. Across the study: Both acute and convalescent COVID-19 samples were obtained from the United States, Italy and Spain. Sample material is recorded as cDNA or gDNA derived from T cells, B-cell-depleted T cells, or PBMCs.

As processed by the authors: Estimation of nucleated cell counts was performed using reference gene primer amplification. Generated by immunoSEQ multiplex PCR, the TCRdb table keeps only in-frame clones and is missing some. The DNA was the basis for D and trimming; V, J and clone size are from that table. Here the sample spans 150,000 to 200,000 clones, around four fifths being singletons. The germline gives CDR1 MNHEY, CDR2 SMNVEV (reference sequence). V was pared by 5 bases and J by 6 bases, with 13 bases of the junction left unmatched. There are 16 residues in the CDR3. The TCR originated in a woman in her sixties or seventies with COVID-19, enrolled during active disease. J is TRBJ2-7 and V is TRBV27; 10 bases are shared with TRBD2. The source material was peripheral blood. The CDR3 sequence: CASSPRKAGGPLEQYF. DNA of the CDR3: TGTGCCAGCAGTCCAAGAAAAGCGGGAGGGCCTCTCGAGCAGTACTTC.